This T cell receptor (beta chain) was obtained from a study of CXCR3-negative and CXCR3-positive naive CD8 T cells. Turning to the study itself: Cumulative TRB read yield was roughly 140 million, averaging about 1.5 +/- 0.3 million per library. Study results and caveats: Greater hydrophobicity was found in TRB CDR3s of CXCR3-positive naive cells than of CXCR3-negative naive cells. Unlike memory cells, which differed, naive CXCR3-negative and CXCR3-positive cells had similar TRBV-TRBJ usage. Once cells were cryopreserved, CXCR3 expression went down partly, and most assays used fresh PBMCs.

Each TRB cDNA library was prepared by 5' RACE (with UMI labels). TCRdb reprocessed the 5' RACE reads; each CDR3 protein has one entry and no DNA is given. The repertoire table contains about 150,000 distinct CDR3 sequences. In the case of this clonotype: What it recognizes is unknown.

The CDR3 loop spans 14 amino acids. Germline assignment: CDR1 SEHNR and CDR2 FQNEAQ (reference sequence). The clonotype was recovered from a human donor in good health. Some clones in this sample may be carry-over from other donors' samples. The chain links TRBV7-9 to TRBJ2-5. Sample: naive CXCR3+ CD8+ T cells from blood. Subset given: CD45RO-CCR7+CD27+CD95- naive CD8+ T cells expressing CXCR3 (TNR3+). This chain's CDR3 is CASSLVGHQETQYF.